These T cell receptor beta chains were read from a single sample in a study of cytomegalovirus exposure and HLA in healthy donors. The protocol was immunoSEQ multiplex PCR, while the TCRdb copy is restricted to in-frame clones and leaves out a portion. The top ten clones hold less than 7.5% of a sample with around 81,000 clones, over 55% of them seen once. The sequenced sample was PBMCs. Receptor source: a man in his thirties or forties in good health and CMV-seropositive. The CDR3 runs from the conserved cysteine through the conserved F or W. D genes are given only for firm matches. Clone sizes are given selectively: once, few, many, or a class where the clone is expanded.

v_gene: TRBV30; abundance: once; j_gene: TRBJ2-1; d_gene: TRBD1; CDR3nt: TGTGCCTGGAGTTCTATGGACAGGCTTTCGCACAATGAGCAGTTCTTC; CDR3aa: CAWSSMDRLSHNEQFF
v_gene: TRBV5-1; abundance: few; j_gene: TRBJ2-7; d_gene: .; CDR3nt: TGCGCCAGCAGCTTGGAAAGGGGCCAAAACGAGCAGTACTTC; CDR3aa: CASSLERGQNEQYF
v_gene: TRBV14; abundance: few; j_gene: TRBJ2-3; d_gene: TRBD2; CDR3nt: TGTGCCAGCAGCCAAGAGGGGGGACTAAGAGATACGCAGTATTTT; CDR3aa: CASSQEGGLRDTQYF
v_gene: TRBV6-5; abundance: .; j_gene: TRBJ1-1; d_gene: .; CDR3nt: TGTGCCAGCAGTTATAAGACGGAGACTGAAGCTTTCTTT; CDR3aa: CASSYKTETEAFF
v_gene: TRBV30; abundance: few; j_gene: TRBJ2-1; d_gene: .; CDR3nt: TGTGCCCAGGGAGGGCAGTTCTTC; CDR3aa: CAQGGQFF
v_gene: TRBV29-1; abundance: once; j_gene: TRBJ2-1; d_gene: .; CDR3nt: TGCAGCGTTGTAGAGGGCGCGGGCACGTACAATGAGCAGTTCTTC; CDR3aa: CSVVEGAGTYNEQFF
v_gene: TRBV11-3; abundance: .; j_gene: TRBJ1-4; d_gene: .; CDR3nt: TGTGCCTCCGGGGGAGGCGGAGAGGATAATGAAAAACTGTTTTTT; CDR3aa: CASGGGGEDNEKLFF
v_gene: TRBV5-1; abundance: .; j_gene: TRBJ2-1; d_gene: TRBD2; CDR3nt: TGCGCCAGCAGTTGGCCAGCGGGAGAAGCCTACAATGAGCAGTTCTTC; CDR3aa: CASSWPAGEAYNEQFF
v_gene: TRBV7-2; abundance: .; j_gene: TRBJ2-7; d_gene: TRBD1; CDR3nt: TGTGCCAGCACCGGCGGGACAGGGTGGACCTACGAGCAGTACTTC; CDR3aa: CASTGGTGWTYEQYF
v_gene: TRBV6-5; abundance: .; j_gene: TRBJ1-2; d_gene: TRBD1; CDR3nt: TGTGCCAGCAGTTACCTAACAGGGGAGAATGGCTACACCTTC; CDR3aa: CASSYLTGENGYTF
v_gene: TRBV30; abundance: .; j_gene: TRBJ2-7; d_gene: .; CDR3nt: TGTGCCTGGAGTGTACTCGGTCCCCAGTACTTC; CDR3aa: CAWSVLGPQYF
v_gene: TRBV7-3; abundance: .; j_gene: TRBJ2-6; d_gene: .; CDR3nt: TGTGCCAGCAGCATAGCTACAGGGTCCGGGGCCAACGTCCTGACTTTC; CDR3aa: CASSIATGSGANVLTF
v_gene: TRBV2; abundance: .; j_gene: TRBJ1-5; d_gene: .; CDR3nt: TGTGCCAGCAGACGAGATAGCAATCAGCCCCAGCATTTT; CDR3aa: CASRRDSNQPQHF
v_gene: TRBV4-1; abundance: few; j_gene: TRBJ1-1; d_gene: .; CDR3nt: TGCGCCAGCAGCCAAGAAGGGGGAATTGAAGCTTTCTTT; CDR3aa: CASSQEGGIEAFF
v_gene: TRBV9; abundance: .; j_gene: TRBJ1-2; d_gene: .; CDR3nt: TGTGCCAGCAGCGTAGATGGCTCCCCGGGCTATGGCTACACCTTC; CDR3aa: CASSVDGSPGYGYTF
v_gene: TRBV6-1; abundance: .; j_gene: TRBJ1-1; d_gene: TRBD1; CDR3nt: TGTGCCAGCAGTGCCCCAACAGGGGGCGGCACTGAAGCTTTCTTT; CDR3aa: CASSAPTGGGTEAFF
v_gene: TRBV7-8; abundance: .; j_gene: TRBJ2-1; d_gene: TRBD2; CDR3nt: TGTGCCAGCAGCTTAGTGGCTGGGGGGGGTTTCAATGAGCAGTTCTTC; CDR3aa: CASSLVAGGGFNEQFF
v_gene: TRBV7-9; abundance: few; j_gene: TRBJ1-2; d_gene: .; CDR3nt: TGTGCCAGCAGCCATAGCGGCGAGGGGACCCATGGCTACACCTTC; CDR3aa: CASSHSGEGTHGYTF
v_gene: TRBV6-1; abundance: .; j_gene: TRBJ1-4; d_gene: .; CDR3nt: TGTGCCAGCAGTGAAGTTCAAACGGGGGGAGAAAAACTGTTTTTT; CDR3aa: CASSEVQTGGEKLFF
v_gene: TRBV18; abundance: few; j_gene: TRBJ2-7; d_gene: TRBD1; CDR3nt: TGTGCCAGCTCACTGGCGGGACAGGGGAGCTACGAGCAGTACTTC; CDR3aa: CASSLAGQGSYEQYF
v_gene: TRBV21-1; abundance: few; j_gene: TRBJ2-1; d_gene: .; CDR3nt: TGTGCCAGCAGCAAAAAGGCGGGTCACTCTCCCTACAATGAGCAGTTCTTC; CDR3aa: CASSKKAGHSPYNEQFF
v_gene: TRBV7-7; abundance: .; j_gene: TRBJ2-5; d_gene: .; CDR3nt: TGTGCCAGCAGCTTAGCGTACGGGGGGCAAGGGACCCAGTACTTC; CDR3aa: CASSLAYGGQGTQYF
v_gene: TRBV9; abundance: few; j_gene: TRBJ2-7; d_gene: .; CDR3nt: TGTGCCAGCAGCCCCCAGGGCTACGAGCAGTACTTC; CDR3aa: CASSPQGYEQYF
v_gene: TRBV29-1; abundance: .; j_gene: TRBJ1-5; d_gene: TRBD1; CDR3nt: TGCAGCGGTTCGACAGGGATTCATCAGCCCCAGCATTTT; CDR3aa: CSGSTGIHQPQHF
v_gene: TRBV9; abundance: .; j_gene: TRBJ2-1; d_gene: TRBD2; CDR3nt: TGTGCCAGCAGCGTAAGCCTAGCGGGAGATACGGGAAATGAGCAGTTCTTC; CDR3aa: CASSVSLAGDTGNEQFF
v_gene: TRBV27; abundance: .; j_gene: TRBJ2-7; d_gene: .; CDR3nt: TGTGCCAGCAGTTTATCGCGCGGGAATACCTACGAGCAGTACTTC; CDR3aa: CASSLSRGNTYEQYF
v_gene: TRBV15; abundance: .; j_gene: TRBJ2-2; d_gene: .; CDR3nt: TGTGCCACCAGCAGAGATCATGAGGTTACCGGGGAGCTGTTTTTT; CDR3aa: CATSRDHEVTGELFF
v_gene: TRBV5-1; abundance: .; j_gene: TRBJ2-4; d_gene: TRBD2; CDR3nt: TGCGCCAGCAGCCAATCTGGAGGGAGGGACATTCAGTACTTC; CDR3aa: CASSQSGGRDIQYF
v_gene: TRBV6-4; abundance: few; j_gene: TRBJ1-4; d_gene: TRBD1; CDR3nt: TGTGCCAGCAGTGACGGCACGGACAGGGTACCACTTCTTTCTTTT; CDR3aa: CASSDGTDRVPLLSF
v_gene: TRBV6-5; abundance: once; j_gene: TRBJ1-5; d_gene: .; CDR3nt: TGTGCCAGCAGTTACTCGCGGGCATTGGGACAGCCCCAGCATTTT; CDR3aa: CASSYSRALGQPQHF
v_gene: TRBV2; abundance: .; j_gene: TRBJ2-7; d_gene: .; CDR3nt: TGTGCCAGCAGTACTAGCTTCACCTCCTACGAGCAGTACTTC; CDR3aa: CASSTSFTSYEQYF
v_gene: TRBV11-2; abundance: .; j_gene: TRBJ2-1; d_gene: TRBD2; CDR3nt: TGTGCCAGCAGCTTAGAGGCGGGAGGCATAGATGAGCAGTTCTTC; CDR3aa: CASSLEAGGIDEQFF
v_gene: TRBV7-6; abundance: .; j_gene: TRBJ1-5; d_gene: .; CDR3nt: TGTGCCAGCAGCTTAGGTATTAGCAATCAGCCCCAGCATTTT; CDR3aa: CASSLGISNQPQHF
v_gene: TRBV28; abundance: once; j_gene: TRBJ1-2; d_gene: .; CDR3nt: TGTGCCAGCAGTTTACCAGACAGAGCCTATGGCTACACCTTC; CDR3aa: CASSLPDRAYGYTF
v_gene: TRBV7-6; abundance: .; j_gene: TRBJ1-2; d_gene: .; CDR3nt: TGTGCCAGCAGCTTAGCGGCAGGCAGGGGTCATGGCTACACCTTC; CDR3aa: CASSLAAGRGHGYTF
v_gene: TRBV18; abundance: .; j_gene: TRBJ1-5; d_gene: .; CDR3nt: TGTGCCAGCTCACCCCAACAGACTAGCAATCAGCCCCAGCATTTT; CDR3aa: CASSPQQTSNQPQHF
v_gene: TRBV28; abundance: few; j_gene: TRBJ2-7; d_gene: .; CDR3nt: TGTGCCAGCAGTGAGGGACTCTTCTCCCACGAGCAGTACTTC; CDR3aa: CASSEGLFSHEQYF
v_gene: TRBV30; abundance: .; j_gene: TRBJ2-4; d_gene: TRBD1; CDR3nt: TGTGCCTGGAGACAGGGGGCCAAAAACATTCAGTACTTC; CDR3aa: CAWRQGAKNIQYF
v_gene: TRBV6-6; abundance: once; j_gene: TRBJ2-7; d_gene: TRBD2; CDR3nt: TGTGCCAGCAGCCTCGGGACTAGCGCCCTTGGGCAGTACTTC; CDR3aa: CASSLGTSALGQYF
v_gene: TRBV5-4; abundance: few; j_gene: TRBJ2-3; d_gene: .; CDR3nt: TGTGCCAGCAGTCCCCGGGGAGGCCAAGATACGCAGTATTTT; CDR3aa: CASSPRGGQDTQYF
v_gene: TRBV30; abundance: .; j_gene: TRBJ1-1; d_gene: .; CDR3nt: TGTGCCGGGGCCGGTGAAGCTTTCTTT; CDR3aa: CAGAGEAFF
v_gene: TRBV7-3; abundance: .; j_gene: TRBJ2-1; d_gene: .; CDR3nt: TGTGCCAGCAGCCCGAGCCTTAGCGGCCATGAGCAGTTCTTC; CDR3aa: CASSPSLSGHEQFF
v_gene: TRBV29-1; abundance: .; j_gene: TRBJ2-7; d_gene: TRBD1; CDR3nt: TGCATCGCAGACCGGGACAGGGGGCACGAGCAGTACTTC; CDR3aa: CIADRDRGHEQYF